Following are 4 T cell receptor beta chains from one sample sequenced in a study of CD8+CD57+ T cells in acquired aplastic anemia. Genomic DNA, serving as template, underwent TCR beta VDJ and CDR3 profiling. TCRdb reanalysed the reads using MiXCR and keeps one entry per CDR3 protein. The table lists approximately 80,000 distinct CDR3 sequences, around 70% of them singletons. CD8+CD57+ cell expansion had been shown by flow cytometry in patients chosen for sequencing. Sequences were obtained from sorted CD4+, CD8+, or CD8+CD57+ T cells (not recorded which) from PBMCs. Receptors originate from a human donor with aplastic anemia.

The J gene is TRBJ1-1, the V gene TRBV11-1, with 12 bases aligning to TRBD1. CDR3 length equals 17 residues. V lost 4 bases, J lost 0 bases, and 6 bases stayed unmatched. Germline assignment: CDR1 SGHAT and CDR2 FQDESV (reference sequence). CDR3 sequence (DNA): TGTGCCAGCAGCTGGACCGGGACAGGGGGCATGAACACTGAAGCTTTCTTT. Residues: CASSWTGTGGMNTEAFF.

J is TRBJ2-1 and V is TRBV29-1, with D possibly matching TRBD2 (6 bases). V lost 4 bases, J lost 7 bases, and 14 bases lay in between. Germline loops: CDR1 SQVTM, CDR2 ANQGSEA. The CDR3 consists of 13 residues. CDR3 coding DNA: TGCAGCGTTGCGGCGGGGCGAACAAATGAGCAGTTCTTC. Its translation: CSVAAGRTNEQFF.

The chain combines TRBV10-3 with TRBJ2-5; tentatively, D is TRBD1 (5 bases). The V gene's germline CDR1 is ENHRY and CDR2 SYGVKD. V lost 0 bases, J lost 2 bases, and 13 bases lay in between. The CDR3 extends over 16 amino acids. CDR3 sequence reads: CAISESDFREQETQYF. The CDR3 nucleotides are TGTGCCATCAGTGAGTCAGACTTCAGGGAACAAGAGACCCAGTACTTC.

The rearrangement links TRBV15 to TRBJ1-5; TRBD1 might be the D (5 bases). Trimming pared 3 bases from V and 6 bases from J, leaving 12 bases between. CDR3 size: 14 residues. From germline, CDR1 is LNHNV and CDR2 YYDKDF (reference sequence). As DNA, the CDR3 is TGTGCCACCAGCAGTGGACACCCTCCTCAGCCCCAGCATTTT. Its translation is CATSSGHPPQPQHF.